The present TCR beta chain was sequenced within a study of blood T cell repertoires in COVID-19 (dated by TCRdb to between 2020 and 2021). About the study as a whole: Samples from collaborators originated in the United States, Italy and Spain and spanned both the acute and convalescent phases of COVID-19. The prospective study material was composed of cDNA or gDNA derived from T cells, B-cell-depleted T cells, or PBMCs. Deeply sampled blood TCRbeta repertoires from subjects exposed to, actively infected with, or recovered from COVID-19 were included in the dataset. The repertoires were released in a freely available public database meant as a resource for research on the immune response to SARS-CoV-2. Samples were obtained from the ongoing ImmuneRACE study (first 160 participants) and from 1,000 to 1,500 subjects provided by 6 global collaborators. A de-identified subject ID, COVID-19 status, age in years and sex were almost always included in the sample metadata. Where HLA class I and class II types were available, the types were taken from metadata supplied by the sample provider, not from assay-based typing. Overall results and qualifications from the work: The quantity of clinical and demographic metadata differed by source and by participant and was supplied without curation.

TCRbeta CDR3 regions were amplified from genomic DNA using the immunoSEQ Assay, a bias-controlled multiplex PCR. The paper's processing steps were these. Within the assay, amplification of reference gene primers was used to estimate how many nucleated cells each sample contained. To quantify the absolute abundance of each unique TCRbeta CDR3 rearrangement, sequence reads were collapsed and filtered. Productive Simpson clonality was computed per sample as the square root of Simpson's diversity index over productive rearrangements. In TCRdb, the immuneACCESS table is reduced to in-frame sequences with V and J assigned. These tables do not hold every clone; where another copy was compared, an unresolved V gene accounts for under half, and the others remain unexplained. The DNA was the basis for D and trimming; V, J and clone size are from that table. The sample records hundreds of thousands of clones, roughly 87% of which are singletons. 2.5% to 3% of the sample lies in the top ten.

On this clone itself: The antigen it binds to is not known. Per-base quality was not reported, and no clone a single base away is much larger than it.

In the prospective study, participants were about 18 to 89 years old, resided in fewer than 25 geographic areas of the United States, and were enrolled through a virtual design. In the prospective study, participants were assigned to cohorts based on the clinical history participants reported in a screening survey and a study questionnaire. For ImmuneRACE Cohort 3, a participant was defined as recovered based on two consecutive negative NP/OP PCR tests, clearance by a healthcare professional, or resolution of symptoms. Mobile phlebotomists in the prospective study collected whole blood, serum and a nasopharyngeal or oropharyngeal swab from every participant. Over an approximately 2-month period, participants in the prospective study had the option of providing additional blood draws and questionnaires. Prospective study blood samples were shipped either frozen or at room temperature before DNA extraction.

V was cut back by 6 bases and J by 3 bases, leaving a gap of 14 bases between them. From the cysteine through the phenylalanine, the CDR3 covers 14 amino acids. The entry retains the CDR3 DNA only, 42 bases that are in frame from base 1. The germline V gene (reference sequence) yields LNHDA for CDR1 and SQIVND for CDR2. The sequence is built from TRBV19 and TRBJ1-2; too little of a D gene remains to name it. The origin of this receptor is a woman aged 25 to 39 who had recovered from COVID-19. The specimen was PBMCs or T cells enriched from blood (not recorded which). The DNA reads TGTGCCAGTAGCTGGGCGGGCGGTGACTATGGCTACACCTTC. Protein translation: CASSWAGGDYGYTF.